The 32 T cell receptor beta chains below were found in one sample sequenced in a study of control samples from healthy donors and cancer patients. The repertoire was sequenced with immunoSEQ multiplex PCR; TCRdb's copy has only in-frame clones and lacks some. The table includes hundreds of thousands of clones, about nine tenths detected once. Sequencing used PBMCs. These receptors were obtained from a man between 35 and 55 years old with head and neck cancer.

The V gene is TRBV5-4, the J gene TRBJ2-7; a possible D gene is TRBD2 (6 bases). This CDR3 has 12 residues. The germline CDR1 and CDR2 sequences are SGHNT and YYREEE (reference sequence). The germline V and J ends were trimmed by 3 bases and 5 bases, with 9 bases remaining between them. The CDR3 spells CASSWGEDEQYF. In nucleotides, the CDR3 is TGTGCCAGCAGCTGGGGGGAGGACGAGCAGTACTTC. The variable domain in full, with the rest retrieved from reference TRBV5-4 and TRBJ2-7, is ETGVTQSPTHLIKTRGQQVTLRCSSQSGHNTVSWYQQALGQGPQFIFQYYREEENGRGNFPPRFSGLQFPNYSSELNVNALELDDSALYLCASSWGEDEQYFGPGTRLTVT.

V and J are TRBV5-5 and TRBJ2-1, with 14 bases matching TRBD2. In germline, CDR1 is SGHKS, CDR2 YYEKEE (reference sequence). The CDR3 totals 16 residues. V dropped 9 bases and J dropped 8; count of bases not matched to a gene: 13. CDR3 coding DNA: TGTGCCACCTCACAGGGGGGACTAGCGGGGGCTGATGAGCAGTTCTTC. This gives the protein CATSQGGLAGADEQFF. The full variable domain, its missing parts supplied by reference TRBV5-5 and TRBJ2-1, is DAGVTQSPTHLIKTRGQQVTLRCSPISGHKSVSWYQQVLGQGPQFIFQYYEKEERGRGNFPDRFSARQFPNYSSELNVNALLLGDSALYLCATSQGGLAGADEQFFGPGTRLTVL.

The gene calls are TRBV18 and TRBJ1-6; D not resolved. Germline CDR1 reads KGHSH; CDR2 reads LQKENI. This CDR3 spans 15 amino acids. The V gene lost 3 bases and the J gene lost 2 bases, with 8 bases spanning the gap. The CDR3 nucleotides read TGTGCCAGCTCACCCGGGCAGCCCTATAATTCACCCCTCCACTTT. It yields the protein CASSPGQPYNSPLHF.

The genes are TRBV19 and TRBJ1-5; 8 bases line up with TRBD1. Germline CDR1 LNHDA, CDR2 SQIVND (reference sequence). After removal of 5 bases from V and 6 bases from J, the junction contained 3 bases not matched to a gene. The CDR3 contains 13 residues. CDR3 in amino acids: CASSADRGQPQHF. Here the CDR3 DNA reads TGTGCCAGTAGTGCCGACAGGGGTCAGCCCCAGCATTTT.

The rearrangement links TRBV6-1 to TRBJ2-7; 8 nucleotides match TRBD1. V trimming: 2 bases; J trimming: 2 bases; junction bases outside the gene matches: 2. Germline V gene lookup returns CDR1 MNHNS and CDR2 SASEGT. This CDR3 has 14 amino acids. The CDR3 region is CASSERTGPYEQYF. The DNA of the CDR3 is TGTGCCAGCAGTGAAAGGACAGGGCCCTACGAGCAGTACTTC.

The V gene is TRBV29-1, the J gene TRBJ2-2; D ambiguous. This CDR3 is 12 amino acids long. CDR1 is SQVTM and CDR2 is ANQGSEA in the germline V gene. Trimming stripped 7 bases from V and 1 base from J, with 7 bases between. The CDR3 sequence: CSADGNTGELFF. For the CDR3, the DNA is TGCAGCGCGGACGGGAACACCGGGGAGCTGTTTTTT.

CDR3 DNA: TGCAGCGTTGACCGGGCATCTGGCTATGGCTACACCTTC. Its translation is CSVDRASGYGYTF. The gene calls are TRBV29-1 and TRBJ1-2; D remains ambiguous. The CDR3 has 13 amino acids. CDR1 SQVTM and CDR2 ANQGSEA come from the germline V gene. Trimming shortened V by 3 bases and J by 4 bases, and 12 bases separated the two germline ends. Filled out from reference TRBV29-1 and TRBJ1-2, the complete variable domain reads SAVISQKPSRDICQRGTSLTIQCQVDSQVTMMFWYRQQPGQSLTLIATANQGSEATYESGFVIDKFPISRPNLTFSTLTVSNMSPEDSSIYLCSVDRASGYGYTFGSGTRLTVV.

This sequence joins TRBV4-1 and TRBJ1-5; perhaps TRBD1 as D (5 bases). Germline V gives CDR1 MGHRA, CDR2 YSYEKL. CDR3 size: 13 residues. V was cut by 8 bases and J by 5 bases, with 13 bases left in between. CDR3 protein: CASSRGYDQPQHF. DNA of the CDR3: TGCGCCAGCTCCCGGGGGTACGATCAGCCCCAGCATTTT.

This clone is a singleton in its sample. This chain joins TRBV23-1 and TRBJ1-1; 9 bases are a match to TRBD1. TRBV23-1 is filed as an ORF, its function uncertain. This CDR3 has 15 amino acids. J lost 4 bases, V lost 2 bases, and 5 bases had no gene match. The CDR3 reads CASSQNGQGRTEAFF. The CDR3 DNA reads TGCGCCAGCAGTCAAAACGGACAGGGGCGCACTGAAGCTTTCTTT.

V usage is TRBV12-3 or TRBV12-4 and J usage is TRBJ2-2; no reliable D call. This CDR3 is 13 amino acids long. V shed 2 bases and J shed 5 bases, with 6 bases lying between them. The chain's CDR3 is CASSLIGTGELFF. DNA of the CDR3: TGTGCCAGCAGTTTAATAGGGACCGGGGAGCTGTTTTTT.

This clone was recorded only once. This chain joins TRBV6-5 and TRBJ1-2; D is perhaps TRBD1 (5 bases). The CDR3 consists of 14 residues. CDR1 is MNHEY and CDR2 is SVGAGI in the germline V gene. V lost 5 bases, J lost 8 bases, and 18 bases lay in between. CDR3 residues: CASSPPGSPSGYTF. The CDR3 nucleotides are TGTGCCAGCAGTCCTCCAGGGAGCCCCAGCGGCTACACCTTC.

This sequence joins TRBV2 and TRBJ1-5, with unresolved D. Looked up from germline, CDR1 is SNHLY and CDR2 is FYNNEI. The CDR3 loop spans 13 amino acids. With 4 bases removed from V and 3 bases from J, the gap between germline ends came to 7 bases. The CDR3 reads CASSGGINQPQHF. DNA of the CDR3: TGTGCCAGCAGTGGGGGAATCAATCAGCCCCAGCATTTT.

About this clone itself: Other DNA sequences of this sample code for an identical CDR3. CDR3 bases: TGTGCCAGCAGCTTAACAGATACGCAGTATTTT. Residues: CASSLTDTQYF. The chain uses TRBV7-9 and TRBJ2-3; D unclear. Germline V gene sequence: CDR1 SEHNR, CDR2 FQNEAQ (reference sequence). This CDR3 has 11 residues. V was pared by 2 bases and J by 3 bases, with 0 bases between.

The V and J genes are TRBV11-2 and TRBJ2-1; D perhaps matches TRBD2 (5 bases). V was cut by 3 bases and J by 5 bases, with 5 bases left in between. The CDR3 has 12 amino acids. CDR1 and CDR2 from the germline V gene are SGHAT and FQNNGV. CDR3 sequence: CASSFGDNEQFF. Written as DNA, the CDR3 is TGTGCCAGCAGCTTCGGGGACAATGAGCAGTTCTTC. Full variable domain (remainder filled in from reference TRBV11-2 and TRBJ2-1): EAGVAQSPRYKIIEKRQSVAFWCNPISGHATLYWYQQILGQGPKLLIQFQNNGVVDDSQLPKDRFSAERLKGVDSTLKIQPAKLEDSAVYLCASSFGDNEQFFGPGTRLTVL.

The chain is built from TRBV5-1 and TRBJ2-5, with D possibly TRBD2 on 6 matching bases. V lost 5 bases and J 0 bases, leaving 14 bases between the germline ends. Germline V gene sequence: CDR1 SGHRS, CDR2 YFSETQ. The CDR3 runs 15 residues. The CDR3 reads CASRYRDSYQETQYF. CDR3 in DNA: TGCGCCAGCAGATACCGGGACTCTTACCAAGAGACCCAGTACTTC.

The V call is TRBV5-1, the J call TRBJ2-2, with D perhaps matching TRBD1 or TRBD2 (5 bases each). V was trimmed by 2 bases and J by 4 bases, leaving 9 bases between them. The CDR3 is 14 residues long. Germline V lookup: CDR1 SGHRS, CDR2 YFSETQ. Here the CDR3 DNA reads TGCGCCAGCAGCTTTTCGGGGCCCACCGGGGAGCTGTTTTTT. Amino acid sequence: CASSFSGPTGELFF.

The chain employs TRBV12-3 or TRBV12-4 and TRBJ1-4; TRBD1 aligns across 9 bases. This CDR3 comprises 12 residues. V dropped 10 bases and J dropped 7; count of bases not matched to a gene: 4. The CDR3 DNA reads as TGTGCCATACAGGGGGCAGGTGAAAAACTGTTTTTT. Protein: CAIQGAGEKLFF.

The chain has TRBV30 and TRBJ1-1; D is undetermined. Deletions cut 0 bases from V and 6 bases from J, with 11 bases between. The CDR3 has 13 residues. The germline gives CDR1 GTSNPN, CDR2 SVGIG (reference sequence). CDR3 in DNA: TGTGCCTGGAGTGTACAGCCGAGCTCTGAAGCTTTCTTT. Protein product: CAWSVQPSSEAFF.

The rearrangement uses TRBV18 and TRBJ2-5, with D perhaps assigned TRBD1 or TRBD2 (7 bases each). This CDR3 has 15 amino acids. CDR1 and CDR2 (germline): KGHSH, LQKENI. The ends were cut back, 5 bases at V and 4 bases at J, with 17 bases in the middle. In DNA, the CDR3 is TGTGCCAGCTCATCCACCAGGGGGGGAGGAGAGACCCAGTACTTC. This gives the protein CASSSTRGGGETQYF.

This chain links TRBV9 with TRBJ2-3; 7 bases are a match to TRBD1. J gave up 3 bases and V 4 bases, and 8 bases lay outside the gene matches. Germline CDR1 is SGDLS and CDR2 is YYNGEE. The CDR3 spans 15 residues. The DNA of the CDR3 is TGTGCCAGCAGCTTCCAGGACAGGCAAACAGATACGCAGTATTTT. Its translation: CASSFQDRQTDTQYF.

The chain recombines TRBV29-1 with TRBJ1-3; D call uncertain. Trimming removed 2 bases from V and 4 bases from J, with 9 bases in between. CDR3 length equals 13 residues. CDR1 SQVTM and CDR2 ANQGSEA come from the germline V gene. This chain's CDR3 is CSVEWAAGNTIYF. In nucleotides, the CDR3 is TGCAGCGTTGAATGGGCAGCCGGAAACACCATATATTTT.

This clone was observed once. This chain joins TRBV11-2 and TRBJ2-1; 14 bases match TRBD2. V was clipped by 5 bases and J by 9 bases; unmatched bases: 3. Per the germline V gene, CDR1 is SGHAT and CDR2 is FQNNGV. The CDR3 is 14 residues long. The CDR3 loop is CASSPGLAGVEQFF. CDR3 coding DNA: TGTGCCAGCAGCCCGGGACTAGCGGGGGTTGAGCAGTTCTTC.

This clone was recorded once. The chain recombines TRBV7-2 with TRBJ2-3; 9 nucleotides align to TRBD1. The CDR3 has 18 amino acids. V shed 2 bases, J shed 5 bases, and the junction held 14 bases outside the gene matches. Per the germline V gene, CDR1 is SGHTA and CDR2 is FQGNSA. DNA for the CDR3: TGTGCCAGCAGCTTACAGACAGGGGGAGCGCACGTGATAGATACGCAGTATTTT. Protein product: CASSLQTGGAHVIDTQYF.

This sequence joins TRBV29-1 and TRBJ2-5, with 10 bases identical to TRBD2. V trimming: 6 bases; J trimming: 1 base; junction bases outside the gene matches: 5. Germline V CDR1 and CDR2: SQVTM, ANQGSEA. The CDR3 runs 14 residues. DNA of the CDR3: TGCAGCGTCGTAGCGGGGGGCAGCCAAGAGACCCAGTACTTC. Translation: CSVVAGGSQETQYF.

The chain combines TRBV6-5 with TRBJ2-3, with D perhaps matching TRBD1 (5 bases). This CDR3 is built from 15 residues. The V end lost 6 bases, the J end lost 2 bases, and 15 bases lay between the germline ends. Germline CDR1 MNHEY, CDR2 SVGAGI. Here the CDR3 reads CASRRYQGSTDTQYF. In nucleotides, the CDR3 is TGTGCCAGCAGAAGGTATCAGGGATCCACAGATACGCAGTATTTT.

The V call is TRBV5-4, the J call TRBJ1-1, with 9 bases aligning to TRBD1. From germline, CDR1 is SGHNT and CDR2 YYREEE (reference sequence). V lost 4 bases, J lost 2 bases, and 6 bases stayed unmatched. The CDR3 runs to 15 residues. The CDR3 here is CASSPPQGANTEAFF. For the CDR3, the DNA is TGTGCCAGCAGCCCCCCACAGGGGGCTAACACTGAAGCTTTCTTT.

The chain joins TRBV12-3 or TRBV12-4 to TRBJ1-1; D may be TRBD1 (6 bases). This CDR3 comprises 12 residues. V dropped 4 bases and J dropped 6 bases, with 9 bases sitting between them. The CDR3 nucleotides are TGTGCCAGCAGTTCGGGGGCGTCTGAAGCTTTCTTT. It codes for CASSSGASEAFF.

The chain recombines TRBV7-9 with TRBJ2-7; a weak D match, TRBD2 (5 bases). The CDR3 extends over 12 amino acids. Deletions cut 6 bases from V and 2 bases from J, with 8 bases between. Per germline, CDR1 SEHNR and CDR2 FQNEAQ (reference sequence). The DNA for the CDR3 is TGTGCCAGCAGGCACGGGGCCTACGAGCAGTACTTC. Its protein product is CASRHGAYEQYF.

The rearrangement links TRBV28 to TRBJ1-5, with a possible D match to TRBD1 (5 bases). From germline, CDR1 is MDHEN and CDR2 SYDVKM. Trimming removed 2 bases at V and 6 bases at J, with 11 bases between. The CDR3 covers 14 residues. CDR3 in amino acids: CASSLGGVSQPQHF. CDR3 coding DNA: TGTGCCAGCAGTTTAGGAGGGGTGTCTCAGCCCCAGCATTTT. Drawing the rest from reference TRBV28 and TRBJ1-5, the complete variable domain is DVKVTQSSRYLVKRTGEKVFLECVQDMDHENMFWYRQDPGLGLRLIYFSYDVKMKEKGDIPEGYSVSREKKERFSLILESASTNQTSMYLCASSLGGVSQPQHFGDGTRLSIL.

V usage is TRBV7-2 and J usage is TRBJ2-5; D unclear. Germline loops: CDR1 SGHTA, CDR2 FQGNSA. V was pared by 5 bases and J by 0 bases, with 13 bases between. This CDR3 spans 15 amino acids. The CDR3: CASSPEGYYQETQYF. CDR3 in DNA: TGTGCCAGCAGCCCCGAAGGGTACTACCAAGAGACCCAGTACTTC.

This chain uses TRBV24-1 with TRBJ2-7, with 7 bases matching TRBD1. The junction had 7 bases not matched to a gene; V was cut back by 4 bases and J by 5 bases. This CDR3 is 14 amino acids long. Germline values: CDR1 KGHDR, CDR2 SFDVKD. CDR3 nucleotides: TGTGCCACCAGTGACCCGACAGGGAAGGACGAGCAGTACTTC. As protein: CATSDPTGKDEQYF.

The rearrangement joins TRBV28 to TRBJ1-2; D not resolved. The CDR3 extends over 16 amino acids. Per germline, CDR1 MDHEN and CDR2 SYDVKM. V was clipped by 1 base and J by 1 base, with 13 bases between them. CDR3 DNA sequence: TGTGCCAGCAGTTTATATCACGGGCGCGATAACTATGGCTACACCTTC. It encodes CASSLYHGRDNYGYTF.